The T cell receptor (beta chain) under discussion was sequenced for a study of patients and donors after allogeneic stem cell transplantation. TCRdb called the RT-PCR reads again in MiXCR, with one record for every CDR3 protein. Altogether roughly 940,000 distinct CDR3 sequences are present, more than 15% being singletons, with the ten largest covering 6%. This clonotype has only a few counts. The trim removed 0 bases at V and 2 bases at J, leaving 7 bases unmatched. The V gene's germline CDR1 is MNHNS and CDR2 SASEGT. The CDR3 totals 16 residues. Sequencing used blood, either unsorted or a sorted T cell fraction (not recorded which). The rearrangement uses TRBV6-1 and TRBJ2-7, with 7 bases fitting TRBD1. The receptor was isolated from a human donor who was either an allogeneic HSCT recipient or a stem cell or donor lymphocyte infusion donor (not recorded which). It is not recorded whose cells these are; they may come from a transplant donor. The CDR3 spells CASSEAPSGGPYEQYF. CDR3 nucleotide sequence: TGTGCCAGCAGTGAAGCTCCATCAGGGGGTCCCTACGAGCAGTACTTC.